These 28 T cell receptor beta chains share one sample of origin, sequenced in a study of CD8 T cells in ankylosing spondylitis. Regarding the study as a whole: Roughly 8 highly homologous variants made up a TCR beta motif, and this motif appeared characteristic of ankylosing spondylitis blood.

TCRdb independently ran MiXCR on the 5' RACE reads; one entry per CDR3 protein. The data show some 840,000 distinct CDR3 sequences, with about 11% seen just once and around 0.51% held by the top ten. No antigens are known for them. Sequencing input: blood, either unsorted or a sorted T cell fraction (not recorded which). The receptors shown here come from a male donor with ankylosing spondylitis.

V and J are TRBV5-1 and TRBJ2-1; no definite D call. This CDR3 comprises 15 residues. Between the trimmed V and J ends, which lost 0 bases and 5 bases, there was a span of 12 bases. Germline-derived CDR1 and CDR2 are SGHRS and YFSETQ. The CDR3 nucleotides are TGCGCCAGCAGCTTGGACCACCTCTTTGACAATGAGCAGTTCTTC. Its translation: CASSLDHLFDNEQFF.

This chain links TRBV2 with TRBJ1-1; 9 positions match TRBD1. Per the germline V gene, CDR1 is SNHLY and CDR2 is FYNNEI. This CDR3 comprises 15 residues. V was pared by 6 bases and J by 4 bases, with 9 bases of the junction left unmatched. CDR3 amino acids: CASSRMGQGSTEAFF. The CDR3 region has the DNA TGTGCCAGCAGCAGAATGGGACAGGGTAGCACTGAAGCTTTCTTT.

This chain connects TRBV5-1 to TRBJ2-5; perhaps D is TRBD1 or TRBD2 (5 bases each). V dropped 4 bases and J dropped 3 bases, with 16 bases sitting between them. The CDR3 has 15 residues. The germline CDR1 and CDR2 sequences are SGHRS and YFSETQ. The CDR3 is CASSPVPREKETQYF. The DNA of the CDR3 is TGCGCCAGCAGCCCTGTCCCCAGGGAGAAAGAGACCCAGTACTTC.

The chain joins TRBV5-1 to TRBJ2-1; 9 bases agree with TRBD2. This CDR3 has 15 residues. Germline lookup yields CDR1 SGHRS and CDR2 YFSETQ. The J segment lost 5 bases and the V segment lost 4 bases, leaving 7 bases of the junction unmatched. The CDR3 DNA reads TGCGCCAGCAGCCTTCTAGCGGGATCCCACAATGAGCAGTTCTTC. Residues: CASSLLAGSHNEQFF. The variable domain in full, with the rest retrieved from reference TRBV5-1 and TRBJ2-1, is KAGVTQTPRYLIKTRGQQVTLSCSPISGHRSVSWYQQTPGQGLQFLFEYFSETQRNKGNFPGRFSGRQFSNSRSEMNVSTLELGDSALYLCASSLLAGSHNEQFFGPGTRLTVL.

The genes are TRBV20-1 and TRBJ2-1; 10 bases fit TRBD1. Germline-derived CDR1 and CDR2 are DFQATT and SNEGSKA (reference sequence). CDR3 length: 15 amino acids. V dropped 5 bases and J dropped 8; count of bases not matched to a gene: 12. In DNA, the CDR3 is TGCAGTGCTGTGGACAGGGGGACAGTTGGGGATGAGCAGTTCTTC. The encoded protein is CSAVDRGTVGDEQFF.

This chain uses TRBV5-1 with TRBJ1-1; 8 nucleotides line up with TRBD1. Germline V gene sequence: CDR1 SGHRS, CDR2 YFSETQ. The V segment lost 3 bases and the J segment 3 bases; nucleotides outside the gene matches: 4. This CDR3 has 14 amino acids. The CDR3 DNA reads TGCGCCAGCAGCTCCAGGGGGCCAGACACTGAAGCTTTCTTT. Translation: CASSSRGPDTEAFF.

In this sample, this clonotype turned up a few times. CDR3 loop: CSAIPQGNPNSPLHF. The CDR3 region has the DNA TGCAGTGCTATTCCACAGGGAAACCCCAATTCACCCCTCCACTTT. J is TRBJ1-6 and V is TRBV20-1; the D gene is possibly TRBD1 (6 bases). This CDR3 is 15 amino acids long. Deletions cut 4 bases from V and 7 bases from J, with 17 bases between. CDR1 DFQATT and CDR2 SNEGSKA come from the germline V gene (reference sequence).

The V call is TRBV30, the J call TRBJ2-5, with D unresolved. Germline values: CDR1 GTSNPN, CDR2 SVGIG (reference sequence). V lost 1 base to trimming and J lost 5 bases, with 5 bases between them. This CDR3 is 11 amino acids long. In nucleotides, the CDR3 is TGTGCCTGGAGTGGAACCGAGACCCAGTACTTC. As protein: CAWSGTETQYF.

This clonotype was detected ten times or more. The rearrangement links TRBV20-1 to TRBJ2-5; no clear D. Germline values: CDR1 DFQATT, CDR2 SNEGSKA (reference sequence). Trimming took 6 bases from V and 6 from J, leaving 8 bases between them. The CDR3 spans 10 residues. CDR3 sequence (DNA): TGCAGTGCGGGGTGGAAGACCCAGTACTTC. Its translation: CSAGWKTQYF.

The chain is built from TRBV11-3 and TRBJ1-1; 7 positions match TRBD1. The V segment lost 5 bases and the J segment 6 bases; nucleotides outside the gene matches: 9. The germline gives CDR1 SGHNT, CDR2 YENEEA. This CDR3 comprises 14 residues. For the CDR3, the DNA is TGTGCCAGCAGCCCACGGACAGGCGGCGCTGAAGCTTTCTTT. Amino acid sequence: CASSPRTGGAEAFF.

The chain is built from TRBV18 and TRBJ1-4; no definite D call. Between the trimmed V and J ends, which lost 1 base and 8 bases, there was a span of 11 bases. Looked up from germline, CDR1 is KGHSH and CDR2 is LQKENI. The length of the CDR3 is 14 residues. CDR3 bases: TGTGCCAGCTCACCACTCCGGACGAGGGAAAAACTGTTTTTT. It translates to CASSPLRTREKLFF.

CDR3 sequence reads: CASTGQGHTGTEAFF. The CDR3 DNA is TGCGCCAGCACCGGACAGGGTCATACGGGCACTGAAGCTTTCTTT. The chain carries TRBV5-1 and TRBJ1-1; 8 bases match TRBD1. Germline CDR1 and CDR2: SGHRS and YFSETQ. The CDR3 spans 15 residues. V lost 6 bases to trimming and J lost 4 bases; unmatched junction nucleotides: 11.

This clonotype was seen repeatedly, ten times or more. The germline gene is not matched at one end of the junction; a read error may be the cause. The V gene is TRBV29-1, the J gene TRBJ1-1, with a possible D match to TRBD1 (6 bases). Germline loops: CDR1 SQVTM, CDR2 ANQGSEA. This CDR3 comprises 8 residues. CDR3 nucleotide sequence: TGCAGCGTTGAAGACAGGGGCTTT. Translated: CSVEDRGF.

This clonotype was counted many times. The gene calls are TRBV9 and TRBJ2-7, with TRBD2 as a possible D gene (5 bases). The CDR3 length is 12 residues. Germline CDR1 reads SGDLS; CDR2 reads YYNGEE. V lost 5 bases to trimming and J lost 3 bases, with 9 bases between them. The CDR3 region is CASSRDNYEQYF. In DNA, the CDR3 is TGTGCCAGCAGTCGGGATAACTACGAGCAGTACTTC.

This clonotype has more than one count but fewer than ten. The rearrangement links TRBV6-1 to TRBJ1-3, with no clear D. The CDR3 covers 13 residues. Trimming left V 6 bases short and J 4 bases short, with 10 bases between. Germline V CDR1 and CDR2: MNHNS, SASEGT. CDR3 bases: TGTGCCAGCAGCTGGGTCGGGGGAAACACCATATATTTT. Translated, it gives CASSWVGGNTIYF.

The chain carries TRBV29-1 and TRBJ2-3; D is perhaps TRBD2 (5 bases). V shed 7 bases and J shed 8 bases, with 22 bases lying between them. Germline lookup yields CDR1 SQVTM and CDR2 ANQGSEA. The CDR3 covers 14 residues. The CDR3 nucleotides read TGCAGCGCCCGTGAAGCGGAAGTTCAGCTTACGCAGTATTTT. It yields the protein CSAREAEVQLTQYF.

This clonotype turned up a few times. The V gene is TRBV5-6, the J gene TRBJ2-3; tentatively, D is TRBD1 (6 bases). Germline V CDR1 and CDR2: SGHDT, YYEEEE. With 1 base removed from V and 2 bases from J, the gap between germline ends came to 11 bases. The CDR3 runs 15 residues. The CDR3 sequence: CASSLNPGVTDTQYF. CDR3 DNA sequence: TGTGCCAGCAGCTTGAACCCAGGGGTCACAGATACGCAGTATTTT.

This chain uses TRBV20-1 with TRBJ2-7; either TRBD1 or TRBD2 may fit D (7 bases each). CDR3 size: 13 residues. Per the germline V gene, CDR1 is DFQATT and CDR2 is SNEGSKA (reference sequence). V lost 4 bases and J lost 5, with 15 bases in between. The CDR3 loop reads CSANQGGINEQYF. The CDR3, as DNA: TGCAGTGCTAACCAGGGGGGGATCAACGAGCAGTACTTC.

This clonotype has a handful of counts. J is TRBJ2-7 and V is TRBV7-2, with D possibly being TRBD1 (6 bases). From germline, CDR1 is SGHTA and CDR2 FQGNSA. The CDR3 sequence is 15 residues long. The V end lost 1 base, the J end lost 4 bases, and 14 bases lay between the germline ends. CDR3 residues: CASSLVQGLGYEQYF. CDR3 nucleotide sequence: TGTGCCAGCAGCTTAGTGCAGGGGTTGGGATACGAGCAGTACTTC.

This chain uses TRBV3-1 with TRBJ1-1; TRBD1 is a possible D gene (5 bases). Trimming left V 6 bases short and J 0 bases short, with 11 bases between. This CDR3 is built from 14 residues. CDR1 LGHDT and CDR2 YNNKEL come from the germline V gene (reference sequence). The CDR3 is CASRDDSLNTEAFF. In DNA form, the CDR3 reads TGTGCCAGCAGAGACGACAGCTTGAACACTGAAGCTTTCTTT.

This clonotype was seen only a few times. The chain couples TRBV20-1 to TRBJ2-7; TRBD1 agrees at 7 bases. Germline V CDR1 and CDR2: DFQATT, SNEGSKA (reference sequence). This CDR3 has 14 amino acids. V was clipped by 3 bases and J by 4 bases; unmatched bases: 9. The CDR3 sequence: CSASDPGQPYEQYF. CDR3 nucleotide sequence: TGCAGTGCTAGCGATCCGGGACAGCCATACGAGCAGTACTTC.

This chain joins TRBV20-1 and TRBJ1-6; 8 bases are shared with TRBD1. CDR3 size: 13 residues. The V gene's germline CDR1 is DFQATT and CDR2 SNEGSKA (reference sequence). The J segment lost 6 bases and the V segment lost 3 bases, leaving 1 base of the junction unmatched. The CDR3, as DNA: TGCAGTGCTAGCGACAGGGGTAATTCACCCCTCCACTTT. As protein: CSASDRGNSPLHF.

This clonotype came up a few times. The gene calls are TRBV7-2 and TRBJ2-5, with 11 bases lining up with TRBD1. The CDR3 contains 19 residues. In germline, CDR1 is SGHTA, CDR2 FQGNSA. V lost 3 bases to trimming and J lost 0 bases; unmatched junction nucleotides: 12. The CDR3 loop is CASSLAWGQGGSYQETQYF. The CDR3 nucleotides read TGTGCCAGCAGCTTGGCTTGGGGACAGGGGGGATCGTACCAAGAGACCCAGTACTTC.

This clonotype was seen repeatedly, ten times or more. The CDR3: CSARGDGNQPQHF. CDR3 nucleotides: TGCAGTGCTAGGGGGGATGGCAATCAGCCCCAGCATTTT. The V gene is TRBV20-1, the J gene TRBJ1-5; D perhaps matches TRBD1 (5 bases). The CDR3 has 13 residues. CDR1 DFQATT and CDR2 SNEGSKA come from the germline V gene (reference sequence). Trimming stripped 3 bases from V and 2 bases from J, with 8 bases between.

Comment on this clonotype: A junction end diverges from the germline sequence, so it may reflect a read error. The chain links TRBV7-9 to TRBJ1-1; D is unclear. Germline V gives CDR1 SEHNR, CDR2 FQNEAQ (reference sequence). The CDR3 length is 13 residues. As DNA, the CDR3 is TGTACCAGCAGCTTTACGAGTTGGACTGAAGCTTTCTTT. Its translation is CTSSFTSWTEAFF.

This clonotype was recorded many times. V is TRBV20-1 and J is TRBJ1-6, with D possibly matching TRBD1 (6 bases). Trimming left V 5 bases short and J 14 bases short, with 13 bases between. The CDR3 has 11 residues. Looked up from germline, CDR1 is DFQATT and CDR2 is SNEGSKA (reference sequence). CDR3 region: CSAQLQGALHF. The CDR3 nucleotides are TGCAGTGCTCAGCTACAGGGCGCCCTCCACTTT.

Ten or more counts support this clonotype. The V gene is TRBV11-1, the J gene TRBJ2-2; 10 nucleotides line up with TRBD2. V lost 1 base, J lost 1 base, and 6 bases stayed unmatched. CDR3 length equals 18 residues. Germline CDR1 is SGHAT and CDR2 is FQDESV (reference sequence). The CDR3 region is CASSLGLAGVRNTGELFF. DNA of the CDR3: TGTGCCAGCAGCTTAGGGCTAGCGGGAGTAAGGAACACCGGGGAGCTGTTTTTT.

This clonotype was observed a handful of times. The chain has TRBV15 and TRBJ2-3; 16 positions agree with TRBD2. The germline CDR1 and CDR2 sequences are LNHNV and YYDKDF (reference sequence). There are 18 residues in the CDR3. V was pared by 4 bases and J by 0 bases, with 4 bases of the junction left unmatched. CDR3 amino acids: CATSTGTSGGDSTDTQYF. For the CDR3, the DNA is TGTGCCACCAGCACCGGGACTAGCGGGGGGGATAGCACAGATACGCAGTATTTT.